A single T cell receptor (beta chain) is shown here with its context. What it binds is not known. The CDR3 loop spans 14 amino acids. The germline gives CDR1 ENHRY, CDR2 SYGVKD. The V gene lost 3 bases and the J gene lost 1 base, with 9 bases spanning the gap. The data were obtained in a study of cytomegalovirus exposure and HLA in healthy donors. Study results and limitations: Most TCR sequences were seen very rarely across donors, but some public TCRs occurred in many. Subsequent analysis revealed that first-cohort TCR clusters tended to co-occur in the approximately 120 validation repertoires. Cytomegalovirus-associated TCR beta chains were listed, numbering 164.

Clones were read by immunoSEQ multiplex PCR, and TCRdb kept only the in-frame ones, dropping some. Among roughly 150,000 clones listed, approximately 91% were seen once. The chain carries TRBV10-3 and TRBJ1-1; possible D gene TRBD1, 5 bases. The source is a man between 18 and 35 years old in good health and CMV-seronegative. The specimen was PBMCs. DNA for the CDR3: TGTGCCATCAGTGAAAGGGGTAAGAACACTGAAGCTTTCTTT. This codes for CAISERGKNTEAFF.